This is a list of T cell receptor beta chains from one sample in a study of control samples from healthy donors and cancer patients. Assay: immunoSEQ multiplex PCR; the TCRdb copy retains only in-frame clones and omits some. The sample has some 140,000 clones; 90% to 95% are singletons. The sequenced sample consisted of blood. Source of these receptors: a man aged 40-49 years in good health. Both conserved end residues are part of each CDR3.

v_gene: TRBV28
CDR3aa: CASSFPLGQGNSPLHF

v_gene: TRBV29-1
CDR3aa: CSVGSDQPQHF

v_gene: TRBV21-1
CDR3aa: CASSTGTAMRPSNQPQHF

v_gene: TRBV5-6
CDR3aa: CASSQSDREAGGYTF

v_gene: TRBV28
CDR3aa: CASSSDPRTAFF

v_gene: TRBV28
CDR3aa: CASRYPGTGDYEQYF

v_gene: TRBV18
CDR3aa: CASSPLPGTEHGYTF

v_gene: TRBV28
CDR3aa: CASSLMRGPTTF

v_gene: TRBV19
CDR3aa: CASSISHRGNTEAFF

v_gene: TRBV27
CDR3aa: CASTNPGGEDSPLHF

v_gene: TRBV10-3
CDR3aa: CAISDGIARGHQPQHF

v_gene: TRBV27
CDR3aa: CASSLQATYGYTF

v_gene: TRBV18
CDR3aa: CASSETDEAFF

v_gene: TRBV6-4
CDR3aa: CASSDASQGPPLRNGYTF

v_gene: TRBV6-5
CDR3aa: CASRSAAATEAFF

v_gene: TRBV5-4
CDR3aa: CASSLDGQGRETQYF

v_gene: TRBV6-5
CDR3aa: CASSWDRGTQPQHF

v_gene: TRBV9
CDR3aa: CASSVGLGQGADTQYF

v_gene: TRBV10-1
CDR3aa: CASSLRTAGSPLHF

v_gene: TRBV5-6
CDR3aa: CASSLGGYSTGELFF

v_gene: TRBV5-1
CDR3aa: CASSLDQGNYGYTF

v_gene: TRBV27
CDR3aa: CASSRGNTEAFF

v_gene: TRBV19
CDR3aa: CASSHLQGLRSTEAFF

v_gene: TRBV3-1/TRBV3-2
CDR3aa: CASSQRAGESGEQYF

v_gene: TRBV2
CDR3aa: CASGRTGGYNEQFF

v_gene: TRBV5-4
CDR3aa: CASSSTGGAGNEQFF

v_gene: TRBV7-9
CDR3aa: CASSPPGLTYEQYF

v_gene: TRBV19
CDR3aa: CASRGIMNTEAFF

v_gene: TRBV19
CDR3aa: CASSIIGQGTYEQYF

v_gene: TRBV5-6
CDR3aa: CASSLVTQTTDTQYF

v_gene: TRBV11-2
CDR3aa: CASSPGTYEQYF

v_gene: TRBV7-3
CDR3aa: CASSLIDRGGEQFF

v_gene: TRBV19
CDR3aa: CASKTGNTIYF

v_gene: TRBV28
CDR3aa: CASSPTGETQYF

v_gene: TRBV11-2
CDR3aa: CASSSSTGGSYNEQFF

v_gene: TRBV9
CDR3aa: CASSVALAGFNNEQFF

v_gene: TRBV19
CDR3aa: CASRRGDRGVTNQPQHF

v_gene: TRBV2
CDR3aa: CASRLEPLARYEQYF

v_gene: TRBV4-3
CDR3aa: CASSQTGTGVYYEQYF

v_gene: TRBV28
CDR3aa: CASSLGGYSEAFF

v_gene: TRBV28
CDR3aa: CASSPLGLGEQYF

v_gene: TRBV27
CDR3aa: CASSLFATNEKLFF

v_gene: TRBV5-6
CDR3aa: CASSLWGGGSDTQYF

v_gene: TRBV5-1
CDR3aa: CASSHGTAATNEKLFF

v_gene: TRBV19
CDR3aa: CASSYGVYEAFF

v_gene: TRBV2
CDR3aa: CASSVRSSATAGYGYTF

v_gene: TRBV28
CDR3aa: CASSRNGQGAYGYTF

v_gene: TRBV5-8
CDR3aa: CASSLGGDPYGYTF

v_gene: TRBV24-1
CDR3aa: CATQRQGRGGELFF